This entry lists 8 T cell receptor beta chains sequenced from one sample in a study of regulatory T cells in long-lasting Graves disease. Time point noted: newly diagnosed GD, antithyroid drugs for less than 3 months. Extracted RNA from PBMCs served as the source of the TCR library. Combining iRepertoire HTBI primers with Arm-PCR of CDR3 regions, the authors built TCR beta libraries. TCRdb reprocessed the multiplex PCR reads via MiXCR and lists one record per CDR3 protein. The profile shows 450,000 to 500,000 distinct CDR3 sequences, 15% to 20% of them singletons. These records were also assigned to another study, of T cells in Graves' hyperthyroidism and ophthalmopathy.

This specimen consisted of peripheral blood mononuclear cells (PBMCs), obtained at new diagnosis, from a patient treated with antithyroid drugs. The receptors come from a man in his forties or fifties with Graves disease.

This chain connects TRBV24-1 to TRBJ2-5; D gene uncertain. Germline V CDR1 and CDR2: KGHDR, SFDVKD. The CDR3 sequence is 16 residues long. Trimming left V 0 bases short and J 4 bases short, with 14 bases between. As DNA, the CDR3 is TGTGCCACCAGTGATTTGCGGACCACGGGCCGAGAGACCCAGTACTTC. Its translation is CATSDLRTTGRETQYF.

Notes on this clonotype: A much larger clone differs from this one at a single base, so this may be a read error. CDR3 in amino acids: CASSKTSWSRKEDTQYF. CDR3 DNA sequence: TGTGCCAGCAGCAAGACTAGCTGGTCGAGGAAGGAAGATACGCAGTATTTT. The rearrangement links TRBV5-6 to TRBJ2-3; 7 nucleotides align to TRBD2. The CDR3 spans 17 residues. Germline V CDR1 and CDR2: SGHDT, YYEEEE. The V gene end was trimmed by 4 bases and the J gene end by 5 bases; junction bases not matched to a gene: 16.

This clonotype was counted ten times or more. The chain uses TRBV20-1 and TRBJ2-1, with a tentative D call TRBD1 (5 bases). The ends were cut back, 3 bases at V and 7 bases at J, with 16 bases in the middle. The CDR3 is made up of 14 amino acids. The germline V gene encodes CDR1 DFQATT and CDR2 SNEGSKA (reference sequence). CDR3 in amino acids: CSASFSGSGNEQFF. CDR3 sequence (DNA): TGCAGTGCTAGTTTCTCAGGGTCCGGGAATGAGCAGTTCTTC.

The table lists this clonotype with a few counts. The J gene is TRBJ2-2, the V gene TRBV24-1; D call uncertain. Germline V gives CDR1 KGHDR, CDR2 SFDVKD. This CDR3 has 14 residues. The V end lost 6 bases, the J end lost 5 bases, and 12 bases lay between the germline ends. The CDR3 sequence is CATSNGGETGELFF. The CDR3 region has the DNA TGTGCCACCAGTAATGGTGGGGAAACCGGGGAGCTGTTTTTT.

This clonotype was picked up many times. V and J are TRBV2 and TRBJ2-5, with D perhaps matching TRBD2 (5 bases). The CDR3 contains 14 residues. Trimming removed 4 bases from V and 1 base from J, with 10 bases in between. Germline V lookup: CDR1 SNHLY, CDR2 FYNNEI. CDR3 sequence: CASSGQRSQETQYF. The CDR3 DNA is TGTGCCAGCAGTGGTCAGCGGTCCCAAGAGACCCAGTACTTC.

J is TRBJ2-7 and V is TRBV3-1; 12 bases map to TRBD2. J was trimmed by 3 bases and V by 3 bases; bases with no gene match: 6. Germline V gene sequence: CDR1 LGHDT, CDR2 YNNKEL (reference sequence). This CDR3 region has 16 residues. The CDR3 loop reads CASSHPGLAGLYEQYF. DNA for the CDR3: TGTGCCAGCAGCCATCCGGGACTAGCGGGCCTCTACGAGCAGTACTTC.

In the case of this clonotype: One base away lies a much larger clone, so this may be a sequencing read error. The chain recombines TRBV2 with TRBJ1-6, with D hard to call. Germline V gene data show CDR1 as SNHLY and CDR2 as FYNNEI. This CDR3 has 15 residues. In DNA form, the CDR3 reads TGTGCCAGCACCGCCCGGCCTCCGAATAATCCACCCCTCCACTTT. Protein: CASTARPPNNPPLHF.

This clonotype was recorded a few times. This sequence joins TRBV7-9 and TRBJ2-1; TRBD1 might be the D (7 bases). The CDR3 contains 14 residues. Trimming left V 5 bases short and J 9 bases short, with 17 bases between. The germline V gene encodes CDR1 SEHNR and CDR2 FQNEAQ (reference sequence). Here the CDR3 reads CASSAEGAGGEQFF. Written as DNA, the CDR3 is TGTGCCAGCAGCGCGGAGGGGGCGGGCGGTGAGCAGTTCTTC.